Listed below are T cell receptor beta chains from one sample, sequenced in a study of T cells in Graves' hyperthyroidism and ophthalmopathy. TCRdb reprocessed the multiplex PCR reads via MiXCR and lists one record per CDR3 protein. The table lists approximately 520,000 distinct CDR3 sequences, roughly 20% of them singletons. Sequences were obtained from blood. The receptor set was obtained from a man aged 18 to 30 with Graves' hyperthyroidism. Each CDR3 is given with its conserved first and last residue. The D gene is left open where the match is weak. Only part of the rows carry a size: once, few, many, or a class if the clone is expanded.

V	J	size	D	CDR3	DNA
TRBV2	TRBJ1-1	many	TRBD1	CVQGGTNTEAFF	TGTGTACAGGGGGGCACGAACACTGAAGCTTTCTTT
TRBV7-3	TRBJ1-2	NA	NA	CASSLSTTGAGGYTF	TGTGCCAGCAGCTTAAGCACCACGGGGGCCGGTGGCTACACCTTC
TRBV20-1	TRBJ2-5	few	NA	CSARRGARRVQETQYF	TGCAGTGCTAGACGGGGGGCGCGGAGGGTGCAAGAGACCCAGTACTTC
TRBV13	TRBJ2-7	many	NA	CASSPYSTGEQYF	TGTGCCAGCAGCCCCTATTCTACGGGCGAGCAGTACTTC
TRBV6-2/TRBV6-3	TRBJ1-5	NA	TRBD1	CASSGQGEGQPQHF	TGTGCCAGCAGTGGACAGGGGGAAGGTCAGCCCCAGCATTTT
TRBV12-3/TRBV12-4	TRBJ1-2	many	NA	CASGDTESYGYTF	TGTGCCAGCGGGGACACAGAATCCTATGGCTACACCTTC
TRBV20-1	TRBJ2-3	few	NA	CSANGATTDTQYF	TGCAGTGCTAACGGGGCAACCACAGATACGCAGTATTTT
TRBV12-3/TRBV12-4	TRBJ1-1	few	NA	CASSLMYPNTEAFF	TGTGCCAGCAGTTTAATGTACCCGAACACTGAAGCTTTCTTT
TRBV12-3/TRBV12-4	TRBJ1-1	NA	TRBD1	CASRAATGAAFF	TGTGCCAGCAGGGCTGCAACAGGGGCAGCTTTCTTT
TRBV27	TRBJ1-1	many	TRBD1	CASSSDRGRGTEAFF	TGTGCCAGCAGTTCAGACAGGGGGCGGGGCACTGAAGCTTTCTTT
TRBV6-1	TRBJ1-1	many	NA	CASSEQGGGTEAFF	TGTGCCAGCAGTGAACAGGGCGGTGGAACTGAAGCTTTCTTT
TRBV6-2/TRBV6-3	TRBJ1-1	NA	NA	CASSYSRYAGNTEAFF	TGTGCCAGCAGTTACTCGAGGTATGCGGGTAACACTGAAGCTTTCTTT
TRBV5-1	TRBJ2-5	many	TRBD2	CASSYNGLEETQYF	TGCGCCAGCAGCTATAACGGACTAGAGGAGACCCAGTACTTC
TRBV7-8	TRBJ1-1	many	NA	CASSLGVVTEAFF	TGTGCCAGCAGCTTGGGCGTTGTCACTGAAGCTTTCTTT
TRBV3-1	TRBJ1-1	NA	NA	CASSQGSRNTEAFF	TGTGCCAGCAGCCAAGGATCTCGGAACACTGAAGCTTTCTTT
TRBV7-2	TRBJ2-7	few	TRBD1	CASEPTGTSYEQYF	TGTGCCAGCGAACCGACAGGGACGAGCTACGAGCAGTACTTC
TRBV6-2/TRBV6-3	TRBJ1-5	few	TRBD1	CASSYSRTGRDSNQPQHF	TGTGCCAGCAGTTACTCGAGGACAGGGCGAGATAGCAATCAGCCCCAGCATTTT
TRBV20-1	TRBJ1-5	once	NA	CSARPLGPGWHF	TGCAGTGCTAGACCCTTGGGACCTGGTTGGCATTTT
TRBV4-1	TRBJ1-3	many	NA	CASSPEDGSGNTIYF	TGCGCCAGCAGCCCTGAAGACGGTTCTGGAAACACCATATATTTT
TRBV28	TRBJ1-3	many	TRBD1	CASSPPGQRFGNTIYF	TGTGCCAGCAGTCCACCGGGACAGAGATTTGGAAACACCATATATTTT
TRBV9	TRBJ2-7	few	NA	CASSVGPGDYEQYF	TGTGCCAGCAGCGTAGGTCCAGGGGACTACGAGCAGTACTTC
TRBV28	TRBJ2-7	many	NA	CASSLPQAVPYEQYF	TGTGCCAGCAGTCTCCCCCAGGCGGTCCCCTACGAGCAGTACTTC
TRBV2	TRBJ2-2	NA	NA	CASSARQNTGELFF	TGTGCCAGCAGTGCGCGGCAGAACACCGGGGAGCTGTTTTTT
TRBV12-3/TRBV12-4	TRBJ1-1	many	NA	CASSLSGEAFF	TGTGCCAGCAGCTTATCCGGGGAAGCTTTCTTT
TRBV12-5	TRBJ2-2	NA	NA	CASPGPSTGELFF	TGTGCCTCCCCGGGTCCGAGCACCGGGGAGCTGTTTTTT
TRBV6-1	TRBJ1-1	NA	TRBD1	CASRRTLQTGRNTEAFF	TGTGCCAGCAGACGTACCCTGCAGACAGGGAGGAACACTGAAGCTTTCTTT
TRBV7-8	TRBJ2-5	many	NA	CASSFSFQETQYF	TGTGCCAGCAGCTTCTCCTTCCAAGAGACCCAGTACTTC
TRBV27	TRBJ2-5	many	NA	CASSFLGSQETQYF	TGTGCCAGCAGTTTTTTAGGGTCTCAAGAGACCCAGTACTTC
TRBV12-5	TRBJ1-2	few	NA	CASGEGGTNYGYTF	TGTGCTAGTGGTGAAGGGGGAACTAACTATGGCTACACCTTC
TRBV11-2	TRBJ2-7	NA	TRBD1	CASSLDYRGAPYEQYF	TGTGCCAGCAGCTTAGACTACAGGGGAGCCCCCTACGAGCAGTACTTC
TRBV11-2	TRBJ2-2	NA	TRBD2	CASSLGWTSERTGELFF	TGTGCCAGCAGCTTAGGGTGGACTAGCGAGCGCACCGGGGAGCTGTTTTTT
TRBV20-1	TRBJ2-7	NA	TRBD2	CSARKLAGGSYEQYF	TGCAGTGCTAGAAAACTAGCGGGGGGCTCCTACGAGCAGTACTTC
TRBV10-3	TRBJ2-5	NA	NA	CAISESSQETQYF	TGTGCCATCAGTGAGTCTTCCCAAGAGACCCAGTACTTC
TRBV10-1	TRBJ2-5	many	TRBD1	CASSESRGQQETQYF	TGCGCCAGCAGTGAGTCGAGGGGGCAACAAGAGACCCAGTACTTC
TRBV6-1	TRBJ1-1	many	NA	CASSDRPNTEAFF	TGTGCCAGCAGTGACAGGCCGAACACTGAAGCTTTCTTT
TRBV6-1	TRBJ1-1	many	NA	CASSEPPKGNTEAFF	TGTGCCAGCAGTGAACCCCCCAAGGGGAACACTGAAGCTTTCTTT
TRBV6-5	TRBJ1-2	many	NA	CASSYSVREGGHYGYTF	TGTGCCAGCAGTTACTCGGTACGGGAAGGGGGACACTATGGCTACACCTTC
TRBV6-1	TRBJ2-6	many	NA	CASRERFAGANVLTF	TGTGCCAGCAGGGAGCGTTTCGCTGGGGCCAACGTCCTGACTTTC
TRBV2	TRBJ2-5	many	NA	CASSGSGQETQYF	TGTGCCAGCAGTGGAAGTGGTCAAGAGACCCAGTACTTC
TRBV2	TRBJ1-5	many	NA	CASSEQGLGNQPQHF	TGTGCCAGCAGTGAGCAGGGACTTGGCAATCAGCCCCAGCATTTT
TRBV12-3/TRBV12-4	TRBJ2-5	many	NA	CASSWGQQETQYF	TGTGCCAGCAGCTGGGGGCAGCAAGAGACCCAGTACTTC
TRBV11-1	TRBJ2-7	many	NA	CASSLATGTAAQYEQYF	TGTGCCAGCAGCTTAGCTACCGGGACCGCGGCCCAATACGAGCAGTACTTC
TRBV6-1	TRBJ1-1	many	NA	CASSEVAGTSEAFF	TGTGCCAGCAGTGAAGTAGCAGGGACTTCTGAAGCTTTCTTT
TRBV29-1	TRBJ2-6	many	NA	CSVAGTGANVLTF	TGCAGCGTTGCAGGGACCGGGGCCAACGTCCTGACTTTC
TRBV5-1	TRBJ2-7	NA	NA	CASSLVPGFNSYEQYF	TGCGCCAGCAGCTTGGTCCCGGGATTTAACTCCTACGAGCAGTACTTC
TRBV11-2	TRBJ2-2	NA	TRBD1	CASSLGPGQGYTGELFF	TGTGCCAGCAGCTTAGGACCCGGACAGGGTTACACCGGGGAGCTGTTTTTT